This is a list of T cell receptor beta chains from one sample in a study of blood T cell repertoires in COVID-19. Clones were sequenced by immunoSEQ multiplex PCR, and TCRdb holds only the in-frame ones, with some missing. The sample includes under 500,000 clones, around 89% of them seen just once. The specimen was peripheral blood. The receptors here all came from a woman aged 25 to 39 with acute or convalescent COVID-19. Both conserved end residues are part of each CDR3. The size of a clone is reported for some rows only, either as once, few or many, or as a class for expanded clones.

clone_size: NA; j_call: TRBJ2-2; v_call: TRBV2; cdr3_aa: CASSDDGVGTGELFF
clone_size: NA; j_call: TRBJ1-1; v_call: TRBV24-1; cdr3_aa: CATWPGNIEAFF
clone_size: once; j_call: TRBJ2-7; v_call: TRBV5-6; cdr3_aa: CASSVTPGLAGSSYEQYF
clone_size: NA; j_call: TRBJ2-3; v_call: TRBV2; cdr3_aa: CASSERGQYSTDTQYF
clone_size: NA; j_call: TRBJ1-5; v_call: TRBV6-5; cdr3_aa: CASSGQGPFQPQHF
clone_size: NA; j_call: TRBJ1-1; v_call: TRBV9; cdr3_aa: CASSVGVLPGVNTEAFF
clone_size: few; j_call: TRBJ1-3; v_call: TRBV6-5; cdr3_aa: CASSFRGDRAGNTIYF
clone_size: NA; j_call: TRBJ1-1; v_call: TRBV9; cdr3_aa: CASSVAWNTEAFF
clone_size: few; j_call: TRBJ2-1; v_call: TRBV12-5; cdr3_aa: CASGLNGATEQFF
clone_size: NA; j_call: TRBJ2-1; v_call: TRBV7-3; cdr3_aa: CASSPITALVGEQFF
clone_size: NA; j_call: TRBJ2-6; v_call: TRBV3-1/TRBV3-2; cdr3_aa: CASSLYLRGANVLTF
clone_size: NA; j_call: TRBJ1-1; v_call: TRBV14; cdr3_aa: CASSHRDRGYTEAFF
clone_size: NA; j_call: TRBJ2-1; v_call: TRBV6-5; cdr3_aa: CASSYSGGGAYNEQFF
clone_size: NA; j_call: TRBJ2-3; v_call: TRBV6-1; cdr3_aa: CASSALRTGAKDTQYF
clone_size: NA; j_call: TRBJ2-5; v_call: TRBV9; cdr3_aa: CASSAQTGREETQYF
clone_size: NA; j_call: TRBJ2-5; v_call: TRBV11-2; cdr3_aa: CASSLGGRETQYF
clone_size: NA; j_call: TRBJ2-7; v_call: TRBV12-2; cdr3_aa: CASRLDYLGRVSYEQYF
clone_size: NA; j_call: TRBJ1-2; v_call: TRBV6-5; cdr3_aa: CASSTYQSPSYGYTF
clone_size: NA; j_call: TRBJ1-1; v_call: TRBV11-2; cdr3_aa: CASSLRGPEAFF
clone_size: NA; j_call: TRBJ1-2; v_call: TRBV7-9; cdr3_aa: CASSLEGRWHGYTF
clone_size: NA; j_call: TRBJ1-1; v_call: TRBV2; cdr3_aa: CASLDRADSMNTEAFF
clone_size: NA; j_call: TRBJ1-3; v_call: TRBV5-4; cdr3_aa: CASSGPQGRNTIYF
clone_size: NA; j_call: TRBJ1-1; v_call: TRBV28; cdr3_aa: CASSFLSGGPLRQLGAFF
clone_size: NA; j_call: TRBJ1-3; v_call: TRBV4-1; cdr3_aa: CASSLGGTGPNSGNTIYF
clone_size: NA; j_call: TRBJ2-3; v_call: TRBV2; cdr3_aa: CASSDGQSPDTQYF
clone_size: NA; j_call: TRBJ2-7; v_call: TRBV9; cdr3_aa: CASSPWGTGISYEQYF
clone_size: NA; j_call: TRBJ2-1; v_call: TRBV6-5; cdr3_aa: CASLTRTNEQFF
clone_size: few; j_call: TRBJ1-5; v_call: TRBV28; cdr3_aa: CASRPGQSNQPQHF
clone_size: NA; j_call: TRBJ1-5; v_call: TRBV5-6; cdr3_aa: CASSLWLGQTSNQPQHF
clone_size: NA; j_call: TRBJ1-2; v_call: TRBV5-1; cdr3_aa: CASSLVPVMYGYTF
clone_size: NA; j_call: TRBJ2-7; v_call: TRBV12-3/TRBV12-4; cdr3_aa: CASKGQGAGEQYF